This T cell receptor beta chain emerged from a study of shared clonotypes between healthy human individuals. Study-wide context: Donors, aged 18 to 49, were a couple of women and a few men. Each donor contributed plates that comprised three CD4 naive, three CD4 memory, two CD8 naive and one CD8 memory. General study results and limits: Limitation of the genetic and exposure-history diversity represented came from the few donors. The authors expected sequencing depth to affect clonotype sharing among donors.

TCRdb keeps only in-frame clones here, not all; method: immunoSEQ multiplex PCR. The sample includes approximately 2.3 million clones, more than 85% of them seen just once. Remarks on this clone: Its cognate antigen is unknown.

The clonotype comes from a man aged 18 to 29 in good health. Some clones in this sample may be carry-over from other donors' samples. The sequenced sample was naive CD4+ T cells from PBMCs. The subset here: CD45RA+ positively selected.

The CDR3 reads CASSPSGRRNEQFF. The CDR3 DNA reads TGTGCCAGCAGCCCTAGCGGGAGGAGGAATGAGCAGTTCTTC. V usage is TRBV6-1 and J usage is TRBJ2-1, with TRBD2 matching 11 bases. Looked up from germline, CDR1 is MNHNS and CDR2 is SASEGT. With V trimmed by 6 bases and J by 7 bases, 5 bases remained unmatched. The CDR3 length is 14 residues.